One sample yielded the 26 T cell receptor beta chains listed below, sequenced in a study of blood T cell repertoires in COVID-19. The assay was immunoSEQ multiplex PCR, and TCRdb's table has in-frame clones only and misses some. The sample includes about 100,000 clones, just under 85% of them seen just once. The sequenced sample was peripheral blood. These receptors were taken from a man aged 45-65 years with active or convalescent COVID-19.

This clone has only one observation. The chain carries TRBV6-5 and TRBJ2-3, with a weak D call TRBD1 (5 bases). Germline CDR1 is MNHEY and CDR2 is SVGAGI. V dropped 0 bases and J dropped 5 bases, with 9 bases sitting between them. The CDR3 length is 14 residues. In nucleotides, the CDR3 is TGTGCCAGCAGTTACTCGGGCAGGGTAGATACGCAGTATTTT. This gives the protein CASSYSGRVDTQYF.

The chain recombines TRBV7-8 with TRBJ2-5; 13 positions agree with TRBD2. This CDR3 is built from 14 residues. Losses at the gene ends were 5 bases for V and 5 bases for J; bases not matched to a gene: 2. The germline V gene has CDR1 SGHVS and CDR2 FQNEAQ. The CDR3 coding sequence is TGTGCCAGCAGCGAACTAGCGGGAGGGGAGACCCAGTACTTC. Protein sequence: CASSELAGGETQYF.

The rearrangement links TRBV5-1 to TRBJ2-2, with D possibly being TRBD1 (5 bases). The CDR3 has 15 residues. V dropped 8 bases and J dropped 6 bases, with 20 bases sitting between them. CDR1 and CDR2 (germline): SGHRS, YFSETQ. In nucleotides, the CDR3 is TGCGCCAGTAGCCTTGGGGCCCCTGTGGCCGGGGAGCTGTTTTTT. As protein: CASSLGAPVAGELFF.

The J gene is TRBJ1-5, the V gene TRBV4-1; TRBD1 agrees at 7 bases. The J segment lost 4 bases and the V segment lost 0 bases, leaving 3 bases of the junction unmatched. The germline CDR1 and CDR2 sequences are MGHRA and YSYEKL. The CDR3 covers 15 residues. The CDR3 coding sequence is TGCGCCAGCAGCCAAGATGGGACAGAAAATCAGCCCCAGCATTTT. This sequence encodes CASSQDGTENQPQHF.

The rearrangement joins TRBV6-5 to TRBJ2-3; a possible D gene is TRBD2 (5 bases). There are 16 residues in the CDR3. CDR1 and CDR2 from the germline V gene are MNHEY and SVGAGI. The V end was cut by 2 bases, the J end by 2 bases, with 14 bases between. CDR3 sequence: CASSYRKLVLTDTQYF. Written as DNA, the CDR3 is TGTGCCAGCAGTTACAGAAAACTAGTACTCACAGATACGCAGTATTTT.

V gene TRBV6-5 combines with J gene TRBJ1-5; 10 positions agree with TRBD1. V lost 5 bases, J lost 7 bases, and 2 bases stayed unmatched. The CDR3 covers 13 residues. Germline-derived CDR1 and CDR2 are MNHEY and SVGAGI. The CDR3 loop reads CASSRDRGQPQHF. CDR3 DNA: TGTGCCAGCAGTAGGGACAGGGGCCAGCCCCAGCATTTT.

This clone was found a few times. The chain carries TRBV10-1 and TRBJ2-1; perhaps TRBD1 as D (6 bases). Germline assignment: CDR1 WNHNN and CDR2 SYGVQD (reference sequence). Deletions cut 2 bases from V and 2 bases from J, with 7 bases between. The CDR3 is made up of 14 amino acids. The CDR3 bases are TGCGCCAGCAGTGAGGGGGGCCCCTACAATGAGCAGTTCTTC. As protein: CASSEGGPYNEQFF.

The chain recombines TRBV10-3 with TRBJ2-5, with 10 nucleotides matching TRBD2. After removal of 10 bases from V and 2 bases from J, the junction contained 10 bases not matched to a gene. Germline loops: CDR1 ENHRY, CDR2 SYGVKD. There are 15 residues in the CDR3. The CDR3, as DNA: TGTGCCACTCAGAGGACTAGCGGAAATCAAGAGACCCAGTACTTC. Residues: CATQRTSGNQETQYF.

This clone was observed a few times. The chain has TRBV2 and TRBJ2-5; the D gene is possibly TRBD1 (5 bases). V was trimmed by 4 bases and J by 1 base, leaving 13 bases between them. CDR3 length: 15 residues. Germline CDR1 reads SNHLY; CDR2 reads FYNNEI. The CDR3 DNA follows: TGTGCCAGCAGTGGTGACAGAGCTATCCAAGAGACCCAGTACTTC. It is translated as CASSGDRAIQETQYF.

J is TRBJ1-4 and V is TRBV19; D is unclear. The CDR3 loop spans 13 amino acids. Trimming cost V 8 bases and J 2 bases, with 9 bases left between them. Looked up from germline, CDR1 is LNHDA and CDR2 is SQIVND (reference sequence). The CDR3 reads CASRAGTNEKLFF. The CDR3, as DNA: TGTGCCAGTCGAGCGGGGACTAATGAAAAACTGTTTTTT.

The CDR3 reads CASSPSGRAYEQYF. The CDR3 nucleotides are TGTGCCAGCAGCCCGAGCGGGAGGGCCTACGAGCAGTACTTC. The chain links TRBV7-3 to TRBJ2-7; 10 nucleotides align to TRBD2. The CDR3 sequence is 14 residues long. CDR1 is SGHTA, CDR2 FQGTGA, per germline. J was trimmed by 2 bases and V by 5 bases; bases with no gene match: 3.

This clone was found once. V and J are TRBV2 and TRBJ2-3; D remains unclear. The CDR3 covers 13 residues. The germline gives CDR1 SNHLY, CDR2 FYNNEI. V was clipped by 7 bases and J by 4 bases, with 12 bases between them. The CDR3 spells CASMANEADTQYF. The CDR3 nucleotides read TGTGCCAGCATGGCAAATGAGGCAGATACGCAGTATTTT.

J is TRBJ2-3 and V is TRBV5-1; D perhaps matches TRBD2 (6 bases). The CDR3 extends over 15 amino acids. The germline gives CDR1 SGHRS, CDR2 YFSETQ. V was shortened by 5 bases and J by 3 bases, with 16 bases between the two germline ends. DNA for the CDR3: TGCGCCAGCAGTTACGGCGGGATAAGGACAGATACGCAGTATTTT. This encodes CASSYGGIRTDTQYF.

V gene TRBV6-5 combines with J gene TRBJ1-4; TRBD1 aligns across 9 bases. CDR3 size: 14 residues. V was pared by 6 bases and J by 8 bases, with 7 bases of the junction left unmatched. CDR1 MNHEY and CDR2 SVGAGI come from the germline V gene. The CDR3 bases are TGTGCCAGCAGCTACAGGGGGCGCGAGGAAAAACTGTTTTTT. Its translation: CASSYRGREEKLFF.

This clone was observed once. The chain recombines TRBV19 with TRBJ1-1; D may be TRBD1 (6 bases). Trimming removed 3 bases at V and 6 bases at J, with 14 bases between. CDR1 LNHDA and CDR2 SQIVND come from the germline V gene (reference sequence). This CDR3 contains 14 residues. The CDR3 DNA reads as TGTGCCAGTAGTATTTATACAGGGCGGCCTGAAGCTTTCTTT. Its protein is CASSIYTGRPEAFF.

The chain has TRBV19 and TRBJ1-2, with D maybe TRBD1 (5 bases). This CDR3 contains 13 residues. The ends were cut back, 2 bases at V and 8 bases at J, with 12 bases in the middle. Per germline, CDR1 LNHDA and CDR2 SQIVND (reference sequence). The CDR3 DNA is TGTGCCAGTAGTATATCCCCAGGGCAAGGCTACACCTTC. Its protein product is CASSISPGQGYTF.

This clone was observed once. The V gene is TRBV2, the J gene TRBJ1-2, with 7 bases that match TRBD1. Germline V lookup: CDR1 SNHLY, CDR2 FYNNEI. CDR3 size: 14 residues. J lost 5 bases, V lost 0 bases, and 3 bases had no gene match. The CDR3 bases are TGTGCCAGCAGTGAAGCGACAGGGAGTTATGGCTACACCTTC. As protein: CASSEATGSYGYTF.

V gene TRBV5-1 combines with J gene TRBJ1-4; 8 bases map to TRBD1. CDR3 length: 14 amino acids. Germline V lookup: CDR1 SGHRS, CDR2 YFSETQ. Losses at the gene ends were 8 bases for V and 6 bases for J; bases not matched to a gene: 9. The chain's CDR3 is CASAPGTGDEKLFF. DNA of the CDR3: TGCGCCAGTGCCCCAGGGACAGGAGATGAAAAACTGTTTTTT.

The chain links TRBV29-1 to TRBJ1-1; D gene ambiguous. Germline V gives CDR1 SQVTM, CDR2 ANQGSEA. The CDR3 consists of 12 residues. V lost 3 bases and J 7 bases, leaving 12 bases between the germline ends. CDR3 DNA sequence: TGCAGCGTTGATGGAGGAGAGATTGAAGCTTTCTTT. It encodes CSVDGGEIEAFF.

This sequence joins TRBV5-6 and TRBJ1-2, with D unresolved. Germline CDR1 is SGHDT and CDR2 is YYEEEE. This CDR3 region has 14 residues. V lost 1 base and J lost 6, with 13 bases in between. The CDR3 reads CASSLPVGADGYTF. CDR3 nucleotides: TGTGCCAGCAGCTTGCCCGTCGGAGCCGATGGCTACACCTTC. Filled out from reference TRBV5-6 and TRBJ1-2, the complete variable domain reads DAGVTQSPTHLIKTRGQQVTLRCSPKSGHDTVSWYQQALGQGPQFIFQYYEEEERQRGNFPDRFSGHQFPNYSSELNVNALLLGDSALYLCASSLPVGADGYTFGSGTRLTVV.

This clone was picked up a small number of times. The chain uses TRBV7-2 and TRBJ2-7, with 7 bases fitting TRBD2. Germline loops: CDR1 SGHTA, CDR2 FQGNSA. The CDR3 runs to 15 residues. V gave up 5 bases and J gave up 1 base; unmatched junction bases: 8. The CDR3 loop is CASSPGGSLSYEQYF. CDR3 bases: TGTGCCAGCAGCCCGGGAGGCTCTTTATCCTACGAGCAGTACTTC.

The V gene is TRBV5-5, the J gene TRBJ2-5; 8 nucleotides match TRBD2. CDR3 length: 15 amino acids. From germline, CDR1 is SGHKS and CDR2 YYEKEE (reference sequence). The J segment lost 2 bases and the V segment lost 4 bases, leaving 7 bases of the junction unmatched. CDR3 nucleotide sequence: TGTGCCAGCAGCCCCCCGGGACTAGTGCAAGAGACCCAGTACTTC. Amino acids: CASSPPGLVQETQYF.

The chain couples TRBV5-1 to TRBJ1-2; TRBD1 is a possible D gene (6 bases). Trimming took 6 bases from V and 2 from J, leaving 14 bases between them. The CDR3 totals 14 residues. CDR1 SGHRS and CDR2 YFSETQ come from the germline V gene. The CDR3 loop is CASKALQGNYGYTF. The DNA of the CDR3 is TGCGCCAGCAAAGCGCTTCAGGGGAACTATGGCTACACCTTC.

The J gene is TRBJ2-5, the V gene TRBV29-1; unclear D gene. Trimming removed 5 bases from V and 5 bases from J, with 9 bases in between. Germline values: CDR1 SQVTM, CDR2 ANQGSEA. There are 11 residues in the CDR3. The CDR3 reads CSVTPRETQYF. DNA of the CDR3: TGCAGCGTTACTCCTCGGGAGACCCAGTACTTC. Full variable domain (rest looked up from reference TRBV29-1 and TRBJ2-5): SAVISQKPSRDICQRGTSLTIQCQVDSQVTMMFWYRQQPGQSLTLIATANQGSEATYESGFVIDKFPISRPNLTFSTLTVSNMSPEDSSIYLCSVTPRETQYFGPGTRLLVL.

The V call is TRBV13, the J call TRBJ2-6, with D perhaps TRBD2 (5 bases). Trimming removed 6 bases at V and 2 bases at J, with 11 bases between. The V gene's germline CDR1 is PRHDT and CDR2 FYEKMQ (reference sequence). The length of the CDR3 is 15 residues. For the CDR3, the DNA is TGTGCCAGCAGACCCGAGGGCCCTGGGGCCAACGTCCTGACTTTC. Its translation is CASRPEGPGANVLTF. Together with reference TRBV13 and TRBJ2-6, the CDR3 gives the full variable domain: AAGVIQSPRHLIKEKRETATLKCYPIPRHDTVYWYQQGPGQDPQFLISFYEKMQSDKGSIPDRFSAQQFSDYHSELNMSSLELGDSALYFCASRPEGPGANVLTFGAGSRLTVL.

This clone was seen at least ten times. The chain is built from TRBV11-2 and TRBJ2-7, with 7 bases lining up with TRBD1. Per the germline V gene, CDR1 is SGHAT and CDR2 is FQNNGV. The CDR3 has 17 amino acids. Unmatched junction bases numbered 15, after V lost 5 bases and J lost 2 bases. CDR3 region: CASSHPRGLQGTYEQYF. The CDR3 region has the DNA TGTGCCAGCAGCCATCCTCGTGGGCTACAGGGGACCTACGAGCAGTACTTC.